The clone carrying this T cell receptor beta chain was detected many times. The source of the sample is a study of T-cell reconstitution after alpha-beta-depleted transplantation in children. Unique molecular identifiers were used to barcode this TCRbeta library. TCRdb fed the PCR reads into MiXCR, producing one record per CDR3 protein. The data show approximately 300,000 distinct CDR3 sequences, about a tenth seen once. This CDR3 is built from 16 residues. V lost 3 bases and J lost 4; bases outside the gene matches: 8. The chain has TRBV12-3 or TRBV12-4 and TRBJ2-1; 8 positions match TRBD1. Source: PBMCs, taken before TCRalphabeta/CD19-depleted stem cell transplant. The sequence was obtained from a boy under three years old with acute myeloid leukemia, due to receive a stem cell transplant. Here the CDR3 DNA reads TGTGCCAGCAGTTTCTACGGGACAGGAGATTACAATGAGCAGTTCTTC. Protein product: CASSFYGTGDYNEQFF.